Here is one T cell receptor (beta chain) with its context. Its antigen remains unknown. In TCRdb, the 5' RACE reads were re-called with MiXCR into one record per CDR3 protein. This sample carries 300,000 to 350,000 distinct CDR3 sequences, roughly a fifth of them seen once, and the ten largest clones take more than 20%. This specimen belongs to a study of T-cell memory formation after mild COVID-19. Study-wide findings and caveats: CM and EM subsets held most contracting CD4+ clones; EMRA held CD8+ ones.

The CDR3 is 15 amino acids. V lost 5 bases and J lost 0; bases outside the gene matches: 5. Germline CDR1 reads MNHNS; CDR2 reads SASEGT. The material sequenced was PBMCs or a T cell subset sorted from them (not recorded which). The rearrangement uses TRBV6-1 and TRBJ1-1; 8 nucleotides align to TRBD1. The clonotype was recovered from a man between 18 and 35 years old who had mild COVID-19 (a few samples of this study predate the infection). Cell type and time point are not known. Written as DNA, the CDR3 is TGTGCCAGCAGTCCCGGACAGGGCTTGAACACTGAAGCTTTCTTT. Residues: CASSPGQGLNTEAFF.